This paragraph covers one T cell receptor (beta chain) sequence. What this receptor recognizes is not known. No base quality values were provided; no much bigger clone lies one nucleotide off. These data belong to a study of cytomegalovirus exposure and HLA in healthy donors (dated by TCRdb to 2016 to 2017). Some background on the complete study: An earlier analysis of roughly 570 of the donors reported about 260 Gb of sequence data and 117 million unique TCR beta sequences obtained from some 170 million T cells. An earlier analysis of several hundred of the donors used high-throughput TCR beta sequencing to judge whether each TCR beta V gene segment behaved as functional or pseudogenic. On average, 235,054 unique TCR beta nucleotide sequences were sequenced per donor among roughly 430 genotyped donors of the cohort, with roughly 19% of those sequences being non-productive. The study combined high-throughput TCR immunosequencing, statistical association of individual TCRs with disease status, and machine learning to predict cytomegalovirus infection status. The study profiled the T cell repertoires of 666 subjects by immunosequencing and related them to cytomegalovirus serostatus. Every repertoire in the discovery cohort had been generated on one and the same sequencing platform. Genome-wide SNP genotypes for about 65% of the roughly 670 donors were used in a later genetic analysis, which treated that subset as a discovery cohort. Rather than drawing on any new phenotypic data, the later analysis identified candidate immune exposures from TCR beta sequences and the way those sequences occurred across donors. A later analysis re-analyzed previously published TCR beta repertoires from 650 to 800 donors and added high-resolution HLA genotyping to study TCR occurrence patterns. Donor age, sex, ethnicity and CMV serostatus were compiled together with the repertoire data. The genetic ancestry cluster associated with self-reported Caucasian donors included roughly 84% of the roughly 400 genotyped donors. The study was designed to test whether signatures of past pathogen exposure could be identified by cataloging public T cell receptors. Roughly 5 DR-DQ haplotypes were handled as single units for association and clustering because linkage in the cohort was strong. Both class I and class II loci were covered by HLA typing, at four-digit resolution. Around 320 gigabases of sequencing data and tens of millions of unique TCR sequences were included in an early release covering roughly 700 HLA-typed donors. The number of donors typed differed by locus, with 629-630 for A, B, C, DRB1 and DQB1, roughly 520 for DQA1, 600 to 610 for DPA1, and under 490 for DPB1. A separate validation cohort of over a hundred different subjects was used in addition to the approximately 670-subject first cohort. The study at large found these results: Only TCR beta chains were sequenced in this cohort, and the absence of alpha or paired-chain data limited detectable features. In a later analysis, HLA-associated TCR beta chains showed more clonal expansion and lower generation probabilities than non-associated chains that were equally common. A later analysis associated around 16,000 TCR beta sequences with specific HLA alleles at a false discovery rate of 0.05. A group of highly shared sequence variants was considered likely to be a technical artifact of the sequencing pipeline. According to the authors, the approach could potentially be generalized to other disease states and immunological phenotypes. Linkage disequilibrium might explain the correlated functional status among segregating V segments, but an unknown experimental factor could not be excluded. Sequencing depth was assumed to be roughly uniform across donors in the presence/absence analyses, though that assumption may not hold. CMV serostatus was the only immune exposure information available for the cohort. Cytomegalovirus status was reported to be diagnosed by the classifier with high specificity and sensitivity in both the original and validation cohorts. The 87-base-pair reads could not distinguish some IMGT-functional V segments, including TRBV6-2 and TRBV6-3, so those segments were excluded. Most TCR sequences were observed very rarely across donors, whereas some public TCRs were present in many individuals. In a later analysis, most CMV-associated TCR beta chains were found to appear HLA-restricted, with HLA associations seemingly driven largely by CMV exposure. In an earlier analysis of approximately 590 of the donors, most TCR beta V segments were observed in productive rearrangements about 87% or about 30% of the time, broadly matching IMGT annotations. A further reported finding was that TCR beta sequences accurately predicted the HLA-A and HLA-B alleles for most subjects in the first cohort. Because counts were too low, roughly 17 rarely observed V segments, including chromosome 9 orphons, were left out of the earlier analysis of 587 of the donors. Because HLA typing was unavailable for some donors at each locus, only the typed subset was used in association tests. According to a later analysis, TCR association rates differed among HLA loci, with DRB1 alleles showing the most associated TCRs and HLA-C alleles showing the fewest. A later genetic analysis associated a missense DCLRE1C variant with V-gene and J-gene trimming of TCR beta chains, and an independent cohort replicated the association. Compared with the approximately 700-donor mean, donors in an Asian-associated ancestry cluster had fewer N-insertions in productive TCRs, according to a later genetic analysis. Assigning TCR associations to individual alleles was difficult when HLA alleles, especially DR and DQ, strongly co-occurred. In vitro tests confirmed that a few of the cytomegalovirus-associated TCR beta chains recognize cytomegalovirus antigens. A later analysis reported that several top co-occurrence clusters appeared linked to parvovirus B19, influenza, CMV and Epstein-Barr virus. The study listed approximately 150 TCR beta chains as associated with cytomegalovirus.

Looking up the germline V gene yields CDR1 SGHRS and CDR2 YFSETQ. From its cysteine to its phenylalanine, the CDR3 spans 14 amino acids. The sequence is cut down to CDR3 DNA, 42 bases in frame from base 1. Preparation of the library involved the immunoSEQ multiplex PCR assay. A mixture of 60 forward primers for TCR Vbeta segments and 13 reverse primers for TCR Jbeta segments was used in the multiplex PCR. Amplification of the CDR3 region of rearranged TCR beta genes was performed with a multiplex PCR assay on genomic DNA. Amplified TCR beta libraries were sequenced as 87-base-pair reads on the Illumina HiSeq System. The original methods were these. A later analysis counted about 80 million unique TCR beta chains across the 640 or so repertoires, and 9.5 million to 11 million of these chains were shared by at least two donors. Raw reads were error-corrected and collapsed into unique sequences with a nearest-neighbor algorithm that merged closely related sequences to remove PCR and sequencing errors. To assign V, D and J gene segments, CDR3 sequences were aligned to IMGT reference sequences. For a sequence to be retained, at least a six-nucleotide match to both a V gene segment and a J gene segment was required. A rearrangement was called productive if the CDR3 had no stop codons and remained in frame with V and J, and every other rearrangement was called non-productive. CDR3 was defined according to IMGT convention as the region running from the second conserved V-encoded cysteine to the conserved J-encoded phenylalanine. The earlier analysis of approximately 500 of the donors excluded sequences that lacked an unambiguous match to a single V gene segment. An earlier analysis of under 750 of the donors called V segments functional above 56.7% productive rearrangements and segregating when the between-donor standard deviation exceeded 5%. A statistical classification framework was built for diagnosing cytomegalovirus status from the catalog of TCR beta chain sequences. A later analysis assigned V and J genes by comparing TCR nucleotide sequences with IMGT/GENE-DB human TR gene sequences. A later analysis assigned CDR3 sequences and most-parsimonious VDJ recombination scenarios with the TCRdist pipeline. A later analysis defined each TCR beta chain by its CDR3 amino acid sequence plus V-gene family, and excluded reads lacking a unique V-gene family. A later analysis removed 500 to 600 highly shared, low-generation-probability nucleotide sequences to deal with suspected cross-contamination and a sequencing artifact. In a later analysis, a clonal expansion index was calculated for each public chain from normalized within-repertoire ranks of inferred template counts. A later analysis computed generation probabilities with a VDJ recombination model fitted to out-of-frame rearrangements, and checked the results against IGoR. In a later analysis, TCR-TCR, TCR-HLA and TCR-CMV co-occurrence was scored with hypergeometric tests, and a repertoire-size bias correction was applied to TCR pairs. False discovery rates were estimated in a later analysis by permuting HLA or CMV assignments 20 times. In a later analysis, co-occurring TCRs were grouped using DBSCAN, with TCRdist sequence similarity added in when clustering inside HLA-allele-positive subsets. For co-occurrence clustering, repertoires with fewer than 30,000 or more than 120,000 public chains were excluded, along with five or six repertoires with anomalous nucleotide sharing. Here the immuneACCESS table is served through TCRdb, limited to in-frame sequences with V and J called. Missing clones are a known gap in these copies; in checked studies unresolved V genes cover under half, and the rest lacks a known reason. Clone size and the V and J calls come from that table; the DNA yielded D and trimming. The sample table records some 140,000 clones; 83% of these occur just once. The ten most abundant clones make up approximately 1.4% of the sample.

In total, 630 or so healthy bone marrow donors made up the cohort. All cohort members were sampled while nominally healthy, although unrecorded immune exposures were likely present. The donor was CMV seronegative and belonged to the group of roughly 330 seronegative cohort members. Each donor provided a peripheral blood sample, and peripheral blood mononuclear cells were used for TCR beta sequencing. Genomic DNA was extracted from the blood cell samples with the Qiagen DNeasy Blood Extraction Kit. The chain is made from TRBV5-1 and TRBJ2-5, with the D gene not clear enough to name. The DNA end is a closer match to TRBJ2-7, so the J assignment may be wrong. The sequence was obtained from a man in his forties or fifties in good health and CMV-seronegative. The sequenced sample was PBMCs. The DNA reads as follows: TGCGCCAGCAGCTTGGCAGGTGCAGCCTACGAGCAGTACTTC. It specifies CASSLAGAAYEQYF.